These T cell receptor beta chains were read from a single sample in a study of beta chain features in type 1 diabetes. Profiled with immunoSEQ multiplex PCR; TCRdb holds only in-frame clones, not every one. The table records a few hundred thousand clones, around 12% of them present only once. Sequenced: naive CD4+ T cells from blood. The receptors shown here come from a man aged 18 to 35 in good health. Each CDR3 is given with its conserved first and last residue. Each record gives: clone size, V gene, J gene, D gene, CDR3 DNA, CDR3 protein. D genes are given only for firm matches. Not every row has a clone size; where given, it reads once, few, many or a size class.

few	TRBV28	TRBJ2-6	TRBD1	TGTGCCAGCAGTACAGGGGGCGCTTTCTTTTCTGGGGCCAACGTCCTGACTTTC	CASSTGGAFFSGANVLTF
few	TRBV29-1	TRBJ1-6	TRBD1	TGCAGCGTCTCGACAGGGGGCGTTTCACCCCTCCACTTT	CSVSTGGVSPLHF
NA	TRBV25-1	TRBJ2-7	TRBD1	TGTGCCAGCAGCCCTCACCGGACAGGCAATTCCTACGAGCAGTACTTC	CASSPHRTGNSYEQYF
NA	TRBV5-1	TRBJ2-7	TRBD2	TGCGCCAGCAGCCCTAGCGGGCCCTCCTACGAGCAGTACTTC	CASSPSGPSYEQYF
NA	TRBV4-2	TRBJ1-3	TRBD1	TGTGCCAGCAGCCAAGATGACAGGGATGGAAACACCATATATTTT	CASSQDDRDGNTIYF
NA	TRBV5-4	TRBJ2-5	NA	TGTGCCAGCAGCTTGGTGCGCGACAGGACCCAGTACTTC	CASSLVRDRTQYF
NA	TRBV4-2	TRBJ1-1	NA	TGTGCCAGCAGTGACAGGCGCATGAACACTGAAGCTTTCTTT	CASSDRRMNTEAFF
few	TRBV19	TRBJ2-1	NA	TGTGCCAGTAGTATGGTAGCCTTGAACGATGAGCAGTTCTTC	CASSMVALNDEQFF
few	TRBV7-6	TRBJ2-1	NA	TGTGCCAGCAGCTTCACCGGGACAAGGGATGAGCAGTTCTTC	CASSFTGTRDEQFF
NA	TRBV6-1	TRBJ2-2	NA	TGTGCCTTACAGGGAATACTTACGAACACCGGGGAGCTGTTTTTT	CALQGILTNTGELFF
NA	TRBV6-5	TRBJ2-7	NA	TGTGCCAGCAGTTACTTCTTAGGACAGTCTCCGAGGGAGCAGTACTTC	CASSYFLGQSPREQYF